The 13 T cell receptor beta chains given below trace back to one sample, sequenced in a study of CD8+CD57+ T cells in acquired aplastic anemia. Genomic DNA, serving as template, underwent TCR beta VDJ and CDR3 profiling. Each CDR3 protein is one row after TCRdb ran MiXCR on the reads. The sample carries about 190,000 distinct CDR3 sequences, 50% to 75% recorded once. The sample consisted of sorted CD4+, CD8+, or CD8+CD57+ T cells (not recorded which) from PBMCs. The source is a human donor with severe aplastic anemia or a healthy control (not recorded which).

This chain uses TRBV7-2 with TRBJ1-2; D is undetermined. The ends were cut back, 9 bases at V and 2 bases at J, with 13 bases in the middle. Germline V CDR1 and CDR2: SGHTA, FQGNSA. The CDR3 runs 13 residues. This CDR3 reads CASSIAVNYGYTF. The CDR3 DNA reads TGTGCCAGTAGTATAGCGGTCAACTATGGCTACACCTTC.

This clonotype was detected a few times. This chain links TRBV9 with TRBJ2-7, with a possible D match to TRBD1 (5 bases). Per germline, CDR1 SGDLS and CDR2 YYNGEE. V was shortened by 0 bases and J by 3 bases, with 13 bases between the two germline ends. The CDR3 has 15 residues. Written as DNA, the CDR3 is TGTGCCAGCAGCGTAGGAGACAGTCCCAACTACGAGCAGTACTTC. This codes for CASSVGDSPNYEQYF.

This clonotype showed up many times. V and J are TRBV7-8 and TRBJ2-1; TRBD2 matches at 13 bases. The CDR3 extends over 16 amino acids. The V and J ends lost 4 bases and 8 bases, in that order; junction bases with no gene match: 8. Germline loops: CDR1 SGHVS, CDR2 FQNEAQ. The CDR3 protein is CASSSRLAGGGHEQFF. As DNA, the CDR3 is TGTGCCAGCAGCTCCCGACTAGCGGGGGGCGGACATGAGCAGTTCTTC.

The CDR3 region is CASSDRAGGRAEQFF. CDR3 nucleotides: TGTGCCAGCAGTGATAGAGCGGGGGGGCGGGCCGAGCAGTTCTTC. J is TRBJ2-1 and V is TRBV25-1; 10 bases line up with TRBD2. Germline V gene data show CDR1 as MGHDK and CDR2 as SYGVNS. Germline trimming cut 3 bases from V and 10 bases from J; bases unmatched to any gene: 9. This CDR3 spans 15 amino acids.

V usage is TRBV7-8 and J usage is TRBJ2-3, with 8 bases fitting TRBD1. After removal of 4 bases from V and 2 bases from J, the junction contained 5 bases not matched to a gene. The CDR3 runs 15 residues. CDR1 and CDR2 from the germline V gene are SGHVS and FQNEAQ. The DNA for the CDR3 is TGTGCCAGCAGCTCAAGGACAGGGAACACAGATACGCAGTATTTT. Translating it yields CASSSRTGNTDTQYF.

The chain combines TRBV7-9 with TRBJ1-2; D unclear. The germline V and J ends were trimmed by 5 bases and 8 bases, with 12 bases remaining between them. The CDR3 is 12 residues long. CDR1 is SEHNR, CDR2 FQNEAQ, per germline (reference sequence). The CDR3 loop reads CASSPPLGGYTF. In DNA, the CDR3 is TGTGCCAGCAGCCCACCGCTCGGCGGCTACACCTTC.

For the CDR3, the DNA is TGTGCCAGCAGCCTCGGGAGCACCTACGAGCAGTACTTC. Residues: CASSLGSTYEQYF. The genes are TRBV9 and TRBJ2-7; D possibly corresponds to TRBD2 (6 bases). CDR3 size: 13 residues. V was pared by 4 bases and J by 2 bases, with 10 bases between. Per the germline V gene, CDR1 is SGDLS and CDR2 is YYNGEE. Full variable domain (outside the CDR3, taken from reference TRBV9 and TRBJ2-7): DSGVTQTPKHLITATGQRVTLRCSPRSGDLSVYWYQQSLDQGLQFLIQYYNGEERAKGNILERFSAQQFPDLHSELNLSSLELGDSALYFCASSLGSTYEQYFGPGTRLTVT.

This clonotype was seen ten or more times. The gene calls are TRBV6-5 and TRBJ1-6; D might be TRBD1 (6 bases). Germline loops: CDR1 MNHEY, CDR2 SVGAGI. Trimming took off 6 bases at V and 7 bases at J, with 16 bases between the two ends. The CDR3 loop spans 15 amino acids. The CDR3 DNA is TGTGCCAGCAGGGGGGGGGCCGGGGCAAATTCACCCCTCCACTTT. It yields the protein CASRGGAGANSPLHF.

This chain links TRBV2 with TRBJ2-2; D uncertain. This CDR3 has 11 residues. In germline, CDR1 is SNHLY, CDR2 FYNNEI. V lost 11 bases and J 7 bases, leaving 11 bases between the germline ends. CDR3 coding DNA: TGTGCCTGCCGCCCCATCGGGGAGCTGTTTTTT. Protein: CACRPIGELFF.

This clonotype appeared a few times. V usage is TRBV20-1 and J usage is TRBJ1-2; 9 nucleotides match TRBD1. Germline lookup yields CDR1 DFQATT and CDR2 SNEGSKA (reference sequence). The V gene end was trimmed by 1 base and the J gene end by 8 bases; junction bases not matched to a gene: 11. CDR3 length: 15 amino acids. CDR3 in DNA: TGCAGTGCTAGAGGCCACCCGGGACAGGGTAACGGCTACACCTTC. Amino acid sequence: CSARGHPGQGNGYTF.

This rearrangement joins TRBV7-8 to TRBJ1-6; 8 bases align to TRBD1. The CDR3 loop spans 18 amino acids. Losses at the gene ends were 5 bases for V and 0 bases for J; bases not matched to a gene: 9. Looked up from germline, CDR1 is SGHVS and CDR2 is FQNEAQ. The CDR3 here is CASSKRTGYSSYNSPLHF. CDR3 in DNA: TGTGCCAGCAGCAAACGGACAGGGTATAGCTCCTATAATTCACCCCTCCACTTT.

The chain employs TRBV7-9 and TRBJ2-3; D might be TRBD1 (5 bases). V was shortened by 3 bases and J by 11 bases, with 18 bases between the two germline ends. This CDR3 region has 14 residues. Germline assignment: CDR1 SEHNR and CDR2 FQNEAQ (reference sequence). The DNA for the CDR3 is TGTGCCAGCAGCTTGGCCGACAGCCTCAATGAGCAGTATTTT. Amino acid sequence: CASSLADSLNEQYF.

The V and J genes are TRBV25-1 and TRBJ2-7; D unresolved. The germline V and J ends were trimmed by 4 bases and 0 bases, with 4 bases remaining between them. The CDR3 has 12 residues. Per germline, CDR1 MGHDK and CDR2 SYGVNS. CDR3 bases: TGTGCCAGCAGTGTGGACTCCTACGAGCAGTACTTC. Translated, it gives CASSVDSYEQYF.